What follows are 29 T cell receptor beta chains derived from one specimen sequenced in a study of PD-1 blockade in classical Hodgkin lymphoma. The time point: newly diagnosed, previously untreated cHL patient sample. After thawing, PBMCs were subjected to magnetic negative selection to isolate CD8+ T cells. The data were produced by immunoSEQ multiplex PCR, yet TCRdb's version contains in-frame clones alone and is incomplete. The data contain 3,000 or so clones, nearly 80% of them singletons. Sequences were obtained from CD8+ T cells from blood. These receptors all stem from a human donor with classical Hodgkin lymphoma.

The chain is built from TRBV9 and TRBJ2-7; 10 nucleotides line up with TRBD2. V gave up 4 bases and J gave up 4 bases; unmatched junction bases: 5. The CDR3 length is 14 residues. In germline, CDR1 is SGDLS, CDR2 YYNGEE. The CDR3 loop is CASSPTAGGYEQYF. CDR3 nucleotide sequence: TGTGCCAGCAGCCCCACAGCGGGAGGGTACGAGCAGTACTTC.

The CDR3 reads CASSSTGGPNTGELFF. CDR3 sequence (DNA): TGTGCCAGCAGCTCGACAGGGGGCCCGAACACCGGGGAGCTGTTTTTT. V gene TRBV7-9 combines with J gene TRBJ2-2, with 10 bases matching TRBD1. V was pared by 4 bases and J by 0 bases, with 2 bases of the junction left unmatched. The length of the CDR3 is 16 residues. Germline CDR1 SEHNR, CDR2 FQNEAQ (reference sequence).

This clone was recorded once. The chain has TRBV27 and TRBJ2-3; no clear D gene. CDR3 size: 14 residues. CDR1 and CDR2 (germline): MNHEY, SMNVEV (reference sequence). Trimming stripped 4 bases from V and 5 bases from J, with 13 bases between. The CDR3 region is CASSSPNDRDTQYF. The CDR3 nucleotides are TGTGCCAGCAGTTCCCCAAACGACCGAGATACGCAGTATTTT.

The chain's CDR3 is CASSPWYISYEQYF. CDR3 nucleotide sequence: TGTGCCAGCAGTCCGTGGTACATCTCCTACGAGCAGTACTTC. The rearrangement joins TRBV5-6 to TRBJ2-7, with D hard to call. V lost 5 bases and J 0 bases, leaving 12 bases between the germline ends. CDR1 SGHDT and CDR2 YYEEEE come from the germline V gene. The CDR3 totals 14 residues. The complete variable domain, with remaining parts taken from reference TRBV5-6 and TRBJ2-7, reads DAGVTQSPTHLIKTRGQQVTLRCSPKSGHDTVSWYQQALGQGPQFIFQYYEEEERQRGNFPDRFSGHQFPNYSSELNVNALLLGDSALYLCASSPWYISYEQYFGPGTRLTVT.

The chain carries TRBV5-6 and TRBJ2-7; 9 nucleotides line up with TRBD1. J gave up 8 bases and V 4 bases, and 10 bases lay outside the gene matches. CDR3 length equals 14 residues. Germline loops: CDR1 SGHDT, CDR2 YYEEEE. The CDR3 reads CASSPPGQGFQQYF. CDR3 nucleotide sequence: TGTGCCAGCAGCCCTCCGGGACAGGGATTTCAGCAGTACTTC.

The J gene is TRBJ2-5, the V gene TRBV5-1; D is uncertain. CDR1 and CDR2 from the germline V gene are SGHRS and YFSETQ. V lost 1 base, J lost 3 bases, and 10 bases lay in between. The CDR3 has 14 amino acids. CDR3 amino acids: CASSLSSLEETQYF. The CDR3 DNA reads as TGCGCCAGCAGCTTGAGCAGTTTAGAAGAGACCCAGTACTTC.

In DNA, the CDR3 is TGTGCCAGCAGCACTAGCGGGACCGGGGAGCTGTTTTTT. Translated, it gives CASSTSGTGELFF. This chain links TRBV6-4 with TRBJ2-2; 9 positions agree with TRBD2. The CDR3 covers 13 residues. The trim removed 6 bases at V and 5 bases at J, leaving 1 base unmatched. Germline V CDR1 and CDR2: MRHNA, SNTAGT.

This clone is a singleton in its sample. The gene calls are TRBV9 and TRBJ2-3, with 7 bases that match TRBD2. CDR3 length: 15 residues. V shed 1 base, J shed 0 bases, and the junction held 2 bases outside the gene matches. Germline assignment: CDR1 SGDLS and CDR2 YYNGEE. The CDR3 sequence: CASSVWGGSTDTQYF. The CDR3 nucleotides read TGTGCCAGCAGCGTATGGGGGGGAAGCACAGATACGCAGTATTTT.

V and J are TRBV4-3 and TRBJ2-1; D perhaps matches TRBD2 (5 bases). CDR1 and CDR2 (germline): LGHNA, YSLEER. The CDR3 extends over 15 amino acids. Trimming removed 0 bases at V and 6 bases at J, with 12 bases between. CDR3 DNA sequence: TGCGCCAGCAGCCAAGAAACGGGGTCTCCCAATGAGCAGTTCTTC. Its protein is CASSQETGSPNEQFF.

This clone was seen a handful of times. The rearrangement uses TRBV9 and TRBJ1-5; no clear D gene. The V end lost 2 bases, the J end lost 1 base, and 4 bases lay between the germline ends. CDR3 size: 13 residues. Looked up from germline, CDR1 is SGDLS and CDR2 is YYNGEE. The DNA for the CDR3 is TGTGCCAGCAGCGTTGGAAGCAATCAGCCCCAGCATTTT. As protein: CASSVGSNQPQHF.

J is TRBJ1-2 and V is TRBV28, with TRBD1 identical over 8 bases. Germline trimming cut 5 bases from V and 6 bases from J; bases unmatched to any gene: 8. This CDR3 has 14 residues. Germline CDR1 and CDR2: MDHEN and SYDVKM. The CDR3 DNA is TGTGCCAGCAGTACCCCGACAGGGGAGAATGGCTACACCTTC. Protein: CASSTPTGENGYTF.

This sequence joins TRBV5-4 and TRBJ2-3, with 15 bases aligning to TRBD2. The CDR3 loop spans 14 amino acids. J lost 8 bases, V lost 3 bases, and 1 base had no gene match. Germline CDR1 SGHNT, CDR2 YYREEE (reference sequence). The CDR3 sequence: CASSWGLAGGTQYF. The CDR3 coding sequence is TGTGCCAGCAGCTGGGGACTAGCGGGAGGTACGCAGTATTTT.

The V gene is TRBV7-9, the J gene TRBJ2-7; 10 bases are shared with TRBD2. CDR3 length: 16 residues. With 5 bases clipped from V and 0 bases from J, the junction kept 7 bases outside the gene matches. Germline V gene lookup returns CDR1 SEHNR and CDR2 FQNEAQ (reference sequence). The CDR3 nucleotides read TGTGCCAGCAGCGCAATCCCTAGCGGGAGCTCCTACGAGCAGTACTTC. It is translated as CASSAIPSGSSYEQYF.

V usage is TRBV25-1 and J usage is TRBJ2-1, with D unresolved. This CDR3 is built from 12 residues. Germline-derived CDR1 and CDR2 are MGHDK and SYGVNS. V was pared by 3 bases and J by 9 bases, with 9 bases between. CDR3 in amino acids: CASSDPRPEQFF. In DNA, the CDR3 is TGTGCCAGCAGTGACCCCCGGCCTGAGCAGTTCTTC.

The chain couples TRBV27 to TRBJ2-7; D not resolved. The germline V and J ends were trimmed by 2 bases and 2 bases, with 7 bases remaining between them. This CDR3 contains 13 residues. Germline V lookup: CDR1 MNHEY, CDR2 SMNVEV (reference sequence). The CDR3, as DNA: TGTGCCAGCAGTTTAACTGGTCCCTACGAGCAGTACTTC. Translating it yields CASSLTGPYEQYF.

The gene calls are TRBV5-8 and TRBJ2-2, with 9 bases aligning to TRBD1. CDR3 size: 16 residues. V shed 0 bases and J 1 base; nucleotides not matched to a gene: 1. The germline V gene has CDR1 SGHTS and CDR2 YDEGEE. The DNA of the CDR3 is TGTGCCAGCAGCTTGGTGGGACAGGGGAACACCGGGGAGCTGTTTTTT. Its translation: CASSLVGQGNTGELFF.

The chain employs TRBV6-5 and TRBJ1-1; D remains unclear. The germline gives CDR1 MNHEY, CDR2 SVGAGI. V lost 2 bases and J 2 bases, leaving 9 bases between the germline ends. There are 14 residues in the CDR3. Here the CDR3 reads CASSYTPVNTEAFF. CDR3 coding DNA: TGTGCCAGCAGTTACACGCCAGTAAACACTGAAGCTTTCTTT.

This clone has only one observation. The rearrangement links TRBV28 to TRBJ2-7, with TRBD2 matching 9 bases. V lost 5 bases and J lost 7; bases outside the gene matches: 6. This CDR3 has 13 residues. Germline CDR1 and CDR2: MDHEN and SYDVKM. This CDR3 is CASSLAGISEQYF. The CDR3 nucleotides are TGTGCCAGCAGTCTAGCGGGAATTAGTGAGCAGTACTTC.

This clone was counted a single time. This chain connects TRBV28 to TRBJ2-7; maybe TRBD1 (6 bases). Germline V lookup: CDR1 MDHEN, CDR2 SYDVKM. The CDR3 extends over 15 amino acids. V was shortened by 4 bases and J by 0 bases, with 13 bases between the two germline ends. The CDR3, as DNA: TGTGCCAGCAGTTCAATGACAGGATTCTCCTACGAGCAGTACTTC. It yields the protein CASSSMTGFSYEQYF.

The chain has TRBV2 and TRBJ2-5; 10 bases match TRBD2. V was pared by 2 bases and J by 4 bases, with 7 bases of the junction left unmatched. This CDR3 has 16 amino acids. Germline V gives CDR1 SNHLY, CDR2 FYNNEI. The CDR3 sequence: CASSEWGAGGGETQYF. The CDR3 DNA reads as TGTGCCAGCAGTGAATGGGGAGCGGGAGGGGGAGAGACCCAGTACTTC.

CDR3: CASSRQGTYNEQFF. DNA for the CDR3: TGTGCCAGCAGTCGACAGGGCACCTACAATGAGCAGTTCTTC. The chain is built from TRBV28 and TRBJ2-1; 7 nucleotides agree with TRBD1. The CDR3 is 14 residues long. The V gene end was trimmed by 5 bases and the J gene end by 2 bases; junction bases not matched to a gene: 3. Germline V gene sequence: CDR1 MDHEN, CDR2 SYDVKM.

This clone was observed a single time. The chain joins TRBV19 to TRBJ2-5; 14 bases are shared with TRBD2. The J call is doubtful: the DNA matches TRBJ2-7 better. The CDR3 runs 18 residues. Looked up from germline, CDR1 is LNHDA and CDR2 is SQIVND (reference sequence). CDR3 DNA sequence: TGTGCCAGTAGTTCGATACCCGGGACTAGCGGGAGCTTCTACGAGCAGTACTTC. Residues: CASSSIPGTSGSFYEQYF.

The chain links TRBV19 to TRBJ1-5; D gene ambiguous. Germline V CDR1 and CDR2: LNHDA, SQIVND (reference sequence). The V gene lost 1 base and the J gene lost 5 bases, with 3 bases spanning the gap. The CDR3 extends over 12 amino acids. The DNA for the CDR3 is TGTGCCAGTAGTATAGGCGATCAGCCCCAGCATTTT. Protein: CASSIGDQPQHF.

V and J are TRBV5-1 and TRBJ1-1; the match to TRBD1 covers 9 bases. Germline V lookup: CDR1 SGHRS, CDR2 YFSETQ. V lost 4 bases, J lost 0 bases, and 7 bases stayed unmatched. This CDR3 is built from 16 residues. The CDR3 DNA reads TGCGCCAGCAGCCCGGACAGGGGAGGGATGAACACTGAAGCTTTCTTT. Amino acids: CASSPDRGGMNTEAFF.

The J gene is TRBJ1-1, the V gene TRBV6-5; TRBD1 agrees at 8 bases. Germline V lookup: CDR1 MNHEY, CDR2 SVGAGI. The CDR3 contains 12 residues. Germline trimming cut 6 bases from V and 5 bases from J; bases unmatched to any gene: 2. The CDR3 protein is CASSRQGTEAFF. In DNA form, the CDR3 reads TGTGCCAGCAGCCGACAGGGGACTGAAGCTTTCTTT.

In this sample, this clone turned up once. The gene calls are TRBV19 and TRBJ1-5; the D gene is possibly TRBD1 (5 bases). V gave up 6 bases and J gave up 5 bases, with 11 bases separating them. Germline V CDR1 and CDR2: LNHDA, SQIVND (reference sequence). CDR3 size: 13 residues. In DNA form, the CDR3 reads TGTGCCAGTAGGGGCCAGGGCCATCAGCCCCAGCATTTT. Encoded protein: CASRGQGHQPQHF.

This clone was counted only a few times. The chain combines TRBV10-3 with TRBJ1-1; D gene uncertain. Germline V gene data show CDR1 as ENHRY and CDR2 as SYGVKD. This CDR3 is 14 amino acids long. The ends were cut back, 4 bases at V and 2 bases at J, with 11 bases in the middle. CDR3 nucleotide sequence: TGTGCCATCAGTGGAGCCGGACTCAACACTGAAGCTTTCTTT. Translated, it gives CAISGAGLNTEAFF.

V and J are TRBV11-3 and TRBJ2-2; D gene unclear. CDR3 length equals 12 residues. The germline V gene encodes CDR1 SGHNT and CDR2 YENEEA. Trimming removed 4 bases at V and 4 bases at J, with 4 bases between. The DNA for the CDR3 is TGTGCCAGCAGCTGGGCCACCGGGGAGCTGTTTTTT. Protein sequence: CASSWATGELFF.

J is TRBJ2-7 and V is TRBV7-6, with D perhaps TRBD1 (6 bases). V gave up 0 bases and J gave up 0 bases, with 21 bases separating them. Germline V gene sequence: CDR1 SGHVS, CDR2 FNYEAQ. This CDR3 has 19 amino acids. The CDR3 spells CASSLALADGQPSSYEQYF. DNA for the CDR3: TGTGCCAGCAGCTTAGCCCTGGCGGACGGACAGCCCTCCTCCTACGAGCAGTACTTC.